This TCR beta chain was captured by sequencing in a study of T-cell memory formation after mild COVID-19. This clonotype was found a few times. Germline V gives CDR1 MNHEY, CDR2 SMNVEV (reference sequence). The CDR3 totals 16 residues. Trimming cost V 6 bases and J 1 base, with 18 bases left between them. TCRdb fed the 5' RACE reads into MiXCR, producing one record per CDR3 protein. This table holds under 300,000 distinct CDR3 sequences, over 7% found once. Input material: PBMCs or a T cell subset sorted from them (not recorded which). The sequence came from a young man who had mild COVID-19 (a few samples of this study predate the infection). Cell type and time point are not known. This chain uses TRBV27 with TRBJ1-1; a possible D gene is TRBD1 (6 bases). CDR3 sequence: CASSPSRRDKNTEAFF. The CDR3 DNA reads TGTGCCAGCAGCCCCTCCCGCCGGGACAAGAACACTGAAGCTTTCTTT.